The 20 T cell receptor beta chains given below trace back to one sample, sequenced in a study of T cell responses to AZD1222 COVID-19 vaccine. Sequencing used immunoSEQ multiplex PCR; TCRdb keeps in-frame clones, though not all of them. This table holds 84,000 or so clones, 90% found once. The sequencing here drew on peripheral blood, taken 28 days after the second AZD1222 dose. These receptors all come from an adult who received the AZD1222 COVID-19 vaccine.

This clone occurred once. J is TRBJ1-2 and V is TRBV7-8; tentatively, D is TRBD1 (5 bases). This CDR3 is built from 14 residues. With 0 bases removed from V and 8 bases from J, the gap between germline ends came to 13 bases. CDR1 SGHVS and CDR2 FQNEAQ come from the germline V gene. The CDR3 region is CASSLAQQAGGYTF. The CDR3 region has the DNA TGTGCCAGCAGCTTAGCACAACAGGCTGGGGGCTACACCTTC.

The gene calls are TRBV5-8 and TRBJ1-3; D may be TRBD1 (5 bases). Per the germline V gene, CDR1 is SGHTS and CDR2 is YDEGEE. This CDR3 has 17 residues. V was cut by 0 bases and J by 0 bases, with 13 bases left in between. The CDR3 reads CASSLGRDYLSGNTIYF. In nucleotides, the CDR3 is TGTGCCAGCAGCTTGGGACGGGACTACCTCTCTGGAAACACCATATATTTT.

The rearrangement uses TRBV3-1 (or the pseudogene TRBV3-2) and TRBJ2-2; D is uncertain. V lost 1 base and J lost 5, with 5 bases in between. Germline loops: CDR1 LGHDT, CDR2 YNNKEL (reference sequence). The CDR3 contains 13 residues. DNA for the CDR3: TGTGCCAGCAGCCAAGTGGTGACCGGGGAGCTGTTTTTT. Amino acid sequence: CASSQVVTGELFF.

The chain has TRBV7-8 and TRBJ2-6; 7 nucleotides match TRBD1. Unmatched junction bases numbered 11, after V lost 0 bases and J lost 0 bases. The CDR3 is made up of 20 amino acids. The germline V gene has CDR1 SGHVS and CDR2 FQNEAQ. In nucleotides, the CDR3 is TGTGCCAGCAGCTTAGCGAGGGTGAGACAGGGTAACTCTGGGGCCAACGTCCTGACTTTC. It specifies CASSLARVRQGNSGANVLTF.

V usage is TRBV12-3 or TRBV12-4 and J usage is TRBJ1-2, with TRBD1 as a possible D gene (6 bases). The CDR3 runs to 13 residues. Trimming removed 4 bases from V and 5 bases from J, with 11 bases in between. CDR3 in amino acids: CASSSDRSYGYTF. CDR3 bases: TGTGCCAGCAGTTCCGACAGGTCTTATGGCTACACCTTC.

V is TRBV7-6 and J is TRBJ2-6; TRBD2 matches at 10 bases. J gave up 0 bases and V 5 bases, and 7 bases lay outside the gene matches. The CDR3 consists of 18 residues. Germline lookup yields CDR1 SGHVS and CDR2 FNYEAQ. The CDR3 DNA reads TGTGCCAGCAGCCCCCCGACTAGCGGGTACTCTGGGGCCAACGTCCTGACTTTC. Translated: CASSPPTSGYSGANVLTF.

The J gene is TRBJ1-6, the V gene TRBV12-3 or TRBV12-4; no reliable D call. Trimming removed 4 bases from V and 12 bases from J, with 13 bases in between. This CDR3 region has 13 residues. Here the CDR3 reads CASSSQTFGPLHF. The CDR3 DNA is TGTGCCAGCAGTTCCCAGACTTTTGGACCCCTCCACTTT.

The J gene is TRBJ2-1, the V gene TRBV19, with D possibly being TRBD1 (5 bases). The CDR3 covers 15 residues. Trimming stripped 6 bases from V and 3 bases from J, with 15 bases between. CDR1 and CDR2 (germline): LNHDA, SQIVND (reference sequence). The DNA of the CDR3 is TGTGCCAGTAGAGACCCCTTGGGGCGCTACAATGAGCAGTTCTTC. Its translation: CASRDPLGRYNEQFF.

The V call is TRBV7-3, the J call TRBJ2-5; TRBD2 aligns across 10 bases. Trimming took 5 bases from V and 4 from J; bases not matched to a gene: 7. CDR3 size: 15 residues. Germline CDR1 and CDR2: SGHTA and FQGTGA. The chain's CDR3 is CASSLSGGTRETQYF. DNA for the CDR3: TGTGCCAGCAGCCTTAGCGGGGGGACTAGAGAGACCCAGTACTTC.

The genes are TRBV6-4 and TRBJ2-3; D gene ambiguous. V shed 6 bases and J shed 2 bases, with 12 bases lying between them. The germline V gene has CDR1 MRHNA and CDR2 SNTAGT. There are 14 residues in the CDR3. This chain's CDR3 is CASSYSGPTDTQYF. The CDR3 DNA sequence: TGTGCCAGCAGCTACTCCGGGCCCACAGATACGCAGTATTTT.

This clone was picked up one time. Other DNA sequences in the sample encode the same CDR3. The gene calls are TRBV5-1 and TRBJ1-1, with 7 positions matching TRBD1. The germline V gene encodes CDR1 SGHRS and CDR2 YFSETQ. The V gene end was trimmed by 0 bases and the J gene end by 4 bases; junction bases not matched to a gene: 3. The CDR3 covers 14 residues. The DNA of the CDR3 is TGCGCCAGCAGCTTGGGCCAGGGGGGCACTGAAGCTTTCTTT. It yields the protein CASSLGQGGTEAFF.

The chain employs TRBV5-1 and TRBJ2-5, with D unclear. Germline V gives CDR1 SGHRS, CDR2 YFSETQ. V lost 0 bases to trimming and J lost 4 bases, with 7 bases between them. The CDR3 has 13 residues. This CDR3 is CASSLAWRETQYF. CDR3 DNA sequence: TGCGCCAGCAGCTTGGCCTGGAGAGAGACCCAGTACTTC.

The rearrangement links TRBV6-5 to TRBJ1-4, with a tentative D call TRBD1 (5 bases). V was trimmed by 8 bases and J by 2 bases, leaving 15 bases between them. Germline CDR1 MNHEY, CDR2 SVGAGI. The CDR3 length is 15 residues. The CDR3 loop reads CASGSGASTNEKLFF. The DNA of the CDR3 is TGTGCCAGCGGAAGTGGGGCGTCGACTAATGAAAAACTGTTTTTT.

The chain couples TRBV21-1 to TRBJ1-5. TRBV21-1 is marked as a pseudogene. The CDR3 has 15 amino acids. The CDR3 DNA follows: TGTGCCAGCAGCAGGGAGGGGGGGGGCAATCAGCCCCAGCATTTT. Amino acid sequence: CASSREGGGNQPQHF.

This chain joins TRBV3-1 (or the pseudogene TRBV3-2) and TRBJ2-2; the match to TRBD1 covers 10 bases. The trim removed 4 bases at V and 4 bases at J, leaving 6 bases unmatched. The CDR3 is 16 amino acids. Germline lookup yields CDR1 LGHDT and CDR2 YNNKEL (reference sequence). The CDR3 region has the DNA TGTGCCAGCAGCCCTCCATGGACAGGGGGCACCGGGGAGCTGTTTTTT. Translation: CASSPPWTGGTGELFF.

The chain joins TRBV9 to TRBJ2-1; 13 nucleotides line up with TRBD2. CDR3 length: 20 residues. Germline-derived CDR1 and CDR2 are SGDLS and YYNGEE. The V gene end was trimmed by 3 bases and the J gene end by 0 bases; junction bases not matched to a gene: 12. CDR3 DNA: TGTGCCAGCAGCGCCGAAGGGACTAGCGGGATCTCGAGCTCCTACAATGAGCAGTTCTTC. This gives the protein CASSAEGTSGISSSYNEQFF.

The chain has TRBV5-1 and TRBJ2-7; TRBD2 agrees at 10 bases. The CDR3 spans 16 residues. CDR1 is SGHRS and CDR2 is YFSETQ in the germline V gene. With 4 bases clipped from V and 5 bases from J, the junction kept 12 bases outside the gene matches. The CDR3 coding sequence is TGCGCCAGCAGCCCGAGCGGTACTAGCGGGACCCACGAGCAGTACTTC. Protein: CASSPSGTSGTHEQYF.

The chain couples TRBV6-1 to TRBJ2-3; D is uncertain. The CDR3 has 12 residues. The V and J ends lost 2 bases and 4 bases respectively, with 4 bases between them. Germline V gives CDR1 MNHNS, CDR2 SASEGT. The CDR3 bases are TGTGCCAGCAGTGAATTTCCAGATACGCAGTATTTT. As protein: CASSEFPDTQYF.

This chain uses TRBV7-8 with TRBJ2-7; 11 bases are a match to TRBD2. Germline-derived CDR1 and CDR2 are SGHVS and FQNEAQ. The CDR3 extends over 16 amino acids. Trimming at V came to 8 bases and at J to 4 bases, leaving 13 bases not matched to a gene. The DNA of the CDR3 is TGTGCCAGCGGCCGGTCCGGAGGGACTAGCGGTTACGAGCAGTACTTC. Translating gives CASGRSGGTSGYEQYF.

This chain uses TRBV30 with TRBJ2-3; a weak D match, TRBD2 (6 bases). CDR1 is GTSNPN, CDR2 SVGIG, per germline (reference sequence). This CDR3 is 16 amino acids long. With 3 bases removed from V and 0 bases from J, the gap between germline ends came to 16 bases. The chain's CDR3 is CAWRVGTLYSTDTQYF. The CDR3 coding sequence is TGTGCCTGGAGGGTAGGGACTTTATACAGCACAGATACGCAGTATTTT.